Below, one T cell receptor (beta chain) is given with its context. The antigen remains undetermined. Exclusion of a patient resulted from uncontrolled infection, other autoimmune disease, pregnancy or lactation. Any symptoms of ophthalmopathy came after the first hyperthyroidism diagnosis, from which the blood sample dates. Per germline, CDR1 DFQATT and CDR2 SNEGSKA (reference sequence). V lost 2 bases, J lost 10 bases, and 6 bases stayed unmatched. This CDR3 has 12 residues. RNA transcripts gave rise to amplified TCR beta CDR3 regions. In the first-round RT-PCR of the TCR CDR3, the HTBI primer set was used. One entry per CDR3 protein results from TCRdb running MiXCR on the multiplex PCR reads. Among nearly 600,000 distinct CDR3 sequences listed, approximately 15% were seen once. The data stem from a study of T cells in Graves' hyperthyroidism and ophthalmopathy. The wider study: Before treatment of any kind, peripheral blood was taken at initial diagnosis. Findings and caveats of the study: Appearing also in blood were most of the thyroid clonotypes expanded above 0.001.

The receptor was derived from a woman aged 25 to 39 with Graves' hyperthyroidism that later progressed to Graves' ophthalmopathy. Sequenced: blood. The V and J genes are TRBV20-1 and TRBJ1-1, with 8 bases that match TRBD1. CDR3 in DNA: TGCAGTGCTAGAAGTTTTGGGACAGGAGCTTTCTTT. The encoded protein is CSARSFGTGAFF.